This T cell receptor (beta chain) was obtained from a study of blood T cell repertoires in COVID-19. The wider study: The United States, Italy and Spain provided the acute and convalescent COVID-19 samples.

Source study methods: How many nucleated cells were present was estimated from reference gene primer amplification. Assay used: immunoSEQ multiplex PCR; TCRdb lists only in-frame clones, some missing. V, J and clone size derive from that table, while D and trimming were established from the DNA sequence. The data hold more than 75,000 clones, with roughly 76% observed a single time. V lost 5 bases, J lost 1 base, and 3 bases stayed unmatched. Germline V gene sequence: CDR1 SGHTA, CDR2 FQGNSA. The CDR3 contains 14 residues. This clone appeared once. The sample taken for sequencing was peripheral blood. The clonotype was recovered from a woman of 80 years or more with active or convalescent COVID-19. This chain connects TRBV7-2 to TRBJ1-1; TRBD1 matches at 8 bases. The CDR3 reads CASSLGQGNTEAFF. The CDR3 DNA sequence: TGTGCCAGCAGCCTTGGACAGGGGAACACTGAAGCTTTCTTT. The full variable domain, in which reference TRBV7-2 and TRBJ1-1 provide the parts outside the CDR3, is GAGVSQSPSNKVTEKGKDVELRCDPISGHTALYWYRQSLGQGLEFLIYFQGNSAPDKSGLPSDRFSAERTGGSVSTLTIQRTQQEDSAVYLCASSLGQGNTEAFFGQGTRLTVV.